The rows below give T cell receptor beta chains drawn from one sample of a study of blood T cell repertoires in COVID-19. The protocol was immunoSEQ multiplex PCR, while the TCRdb copy is restricted to in-frame clones and leaves out a portion. The data contain roughly 200,000 clones, about 90% of them singletons. Sequencing was done on a sample of peripheral blood. The receptor source for this set is a man between 18 and 35 years old with active or convalescent COVID-19. Both conserved end residues are part of each CDR3. D genes are given only for firm matches. The size entry is marked missing in some rows and otherwise reads once, few, many or a size class.

.	TRBD2	TRBV5-4	TRBJ2-1	TGTGCCAGCAGCTTGCTAGCGGGAGGGGGGCATGAGCAGTTCTTC	CASSLLAGGGHEQFF
.	.	TRBV5-4	TRBJ2-7	TGTGCCAGCAGCTTGGCAGGGCTCAGCTCCTACGAGCAGTACTTC	CASSLAGLSSYEQYF
.	.	TRBV27	TRBJ1-3	TGTGCCAGCAGTTTAAATCCGGGAAGAGGAAACACCATATATTTT	CASSLNPGRGNTIYF
once	TRBD2	TRBV7-9	TRBJ2-1	TGTGCCGGACGGGGCCAGCGGGAGATAAATGAGCAGTTCTTC	CAGRGQREINEQFF
.	TRBD1	TRBV28	TRBJ2-7	TGTGCCAGCAGTTTTCGCGGACAGGGCCACGAGCAGTACTTC	CASSFRGQGHEQYF
.	.	TRBV7-2	TRBJ1-1	TGTGCCAGCAGCTTAGGGGCAGTACATAGTGAAGCTTTCTTT	CASSLGAVHSEAFF
once	.	TRBV29-1	TRBJ1-1	TGCAGCGCCAAGACAGGCTCGAACACTGAAGCTTTCTTT	CSAKTGSNTEAFF
.	TRBD2	TRBV3-1/TRBV3-2	TRBJ2-1	TGTGCCAGCAGCCGGACTAGCGGGAGGGCCGGCAATGAGCAGTTCTTC	CASSRTSGRAGNEQFF
.	TRBD1	TRBV30	TRBJ1-2	TGTGCCTGGAGTGAGGGACAGGATGGGTATAACTATGGCTACACCTTC	CAWSEGQDGYNYGYTF
.	.	TRBV12-3/TRBV12-4	TRBJ1-5	TGTGCCAGCAGTGGGGAGGGGGGGAGAGCCCAGCATTTT	CASSGEGGRAQHF
.	TRBD1	TRBV7-8	TRBJ1-3	TGTGCCAGCAGCCGCATCGCTTCAGGGACAGGCTATGGAAACACCATATATTTT	CASSRIASGTGYGNTIYF
.	.	TRBV18	TRBJ1-5	TGTGCCAGCTCACCAAACCAGGGTCGAAGACAGCCCCAGCATTTT	CASSPNQGRRQPQHF
.	.	TRBV6-2/TRBV6-3	TRBJ2-6	TGTGCCAGCAGTTTGACGGGGAATACCCGGGCCAACGTCCTGACTTTC	CASSLTGNTRANVLTF
.	.	TRBV30	TRBJ2-5	TGTGCCTGGAGCAGACAAGAGACCCAGTACTTC	CAWSRQETQYF
.	TRBD2	TRBV3-1/TRBV3-2	TRBJ2-7	TGTGCCAGCAGATTAACTAGCGGGAGCTCCTACGAGCAGTACTTC	CASRLTSGSSYEQYF
few	.	TRBV4-1	TRBJ2-7	TGCGCCAGCAGCCAAGAAGGTCCGGGCTACGAGCAGTACTTC	CASSQEGPGYEQYF